This T cell receptor (beta chain) derives from a study of cytomegalovirus exposure and HLA in healthy donors. The germline gives CDR1 MNHEY, CDR2 SMNVEV (reference sequence). CDR3 size: 12 residues. The germline V and J ends were trimmed by 6 bases and 10 bases, with 15 bases remaining between them. Findings and limits, study-wide: As a later analysis revealed, most CMV-associated TCR beta chains appeared HLA-restricted. Analyzed later, association rates of TCRs varied across HLA loci, with DRB1 most and HLA-C fewest.

The study sampled nominally healthy donors, though unrecorded immune exposures were likely. It was with 60 Vbeta and 13 Jbeta primers that the PCR ran. This table comes from immunoSEQ multiplex PCR, and its TCRdb copy is limited to in-frame clones, with some not included. This sample has roughly 120,000 clones, with approximately 80% found just once. Turning to this clone: The antigen is unknown.

Sample: PBMCs. This clonotype originated in a man under 40 in good health and CMV-seropositive. The chain uses TRBV27 and TRBJ2-5; TRBD2 might be the D (6 bases). The CDR3 DNA reads as TGTGCCAGCAGGATGGAGGCGGGACTCCAGTACTTC. It codes for CASRMEAGLQYF.